One T cell receptor beta chain is described in this entry. The target antigen is unknown. The sample comes from a study of post-analysis software for immune sequencing data. Study conclusions and caveats: Samples from one preparation batch, clustered by F measure, grouped strongly together.

Unique molecular identifiers tagged the TCR beta cDNA libraries. Using its own MiXCR run on the PCR reads, TCRdb lists one record per CDR3 protein. This sample yields some 890,000 distinct CDR3 sequences, of which roughly half are seen a single time; 4.6% belongs to the top ten. The sample taken for sequencing was blood. This TCR derives from a girl between 10 and 17 years old with multiple sclerosis.

CDR3 nucleotide sequence: TGTGCCAGCAGCGTAGCTCCAAGGACCCCCACAGATACGCAGTATTTT. It specifies CASSVAPRTPTDTQYF. J is TRBJ2-3 and V is TRBV9; D remains unclear. This CDR3 is built from 16 residues. Germline V CDR1 and CDR2: SGDLS, YYNGEE. V gave up 0 bases and J gave up 2 bases, with 13 bases separating them.